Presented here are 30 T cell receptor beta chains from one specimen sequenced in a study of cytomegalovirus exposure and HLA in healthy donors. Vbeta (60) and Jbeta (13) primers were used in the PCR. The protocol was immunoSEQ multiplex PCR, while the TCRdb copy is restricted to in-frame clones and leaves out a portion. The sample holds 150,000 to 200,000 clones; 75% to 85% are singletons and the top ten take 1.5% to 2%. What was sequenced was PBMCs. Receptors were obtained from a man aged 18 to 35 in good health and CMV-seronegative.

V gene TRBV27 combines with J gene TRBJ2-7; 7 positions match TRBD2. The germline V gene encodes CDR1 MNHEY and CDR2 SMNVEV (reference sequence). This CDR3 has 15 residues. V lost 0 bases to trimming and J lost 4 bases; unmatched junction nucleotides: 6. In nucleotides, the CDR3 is TGTGCCAGCAGTTTATCCGGTGTGGGGGGGTACGAGCAGTACTTC. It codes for CASSLSGVGGYEQYF.

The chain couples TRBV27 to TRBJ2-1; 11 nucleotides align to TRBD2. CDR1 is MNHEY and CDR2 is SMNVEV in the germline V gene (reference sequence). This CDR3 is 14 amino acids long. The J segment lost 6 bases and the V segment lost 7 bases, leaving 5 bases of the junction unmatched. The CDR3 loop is CASTASGRRNEQFF. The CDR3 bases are TGTGCCAGCACCGCTAGCGGGAGGCGCAATGAGCAGTTCTTC.

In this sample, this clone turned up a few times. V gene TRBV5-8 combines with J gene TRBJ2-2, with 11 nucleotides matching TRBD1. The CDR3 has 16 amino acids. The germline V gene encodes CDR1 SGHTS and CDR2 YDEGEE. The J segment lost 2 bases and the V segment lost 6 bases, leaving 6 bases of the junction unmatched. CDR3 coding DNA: TGTGCCAGCAAAAGGACAGGGGGCCTTAACACCGGGGAGCTGTTTTTT. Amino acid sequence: CASKRTGGLNTGELFF.

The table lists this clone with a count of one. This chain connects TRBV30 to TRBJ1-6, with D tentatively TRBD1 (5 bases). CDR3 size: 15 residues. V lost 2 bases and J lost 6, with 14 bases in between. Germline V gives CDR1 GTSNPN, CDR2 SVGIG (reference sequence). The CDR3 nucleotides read TGTGCCTGGAGTTGGCTGCGGGGCCGTAATTCACCCCTCCACTTT. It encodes CAWSWLRGRNSPLHF.

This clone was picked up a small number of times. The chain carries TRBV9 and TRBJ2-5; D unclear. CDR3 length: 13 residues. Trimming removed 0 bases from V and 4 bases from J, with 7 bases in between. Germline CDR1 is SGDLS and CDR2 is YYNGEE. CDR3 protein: CASSVVNGETQYF. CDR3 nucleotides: TGTGCCAGCAGCGTAGTGAACGGAGAGACCCAGTACTTC.

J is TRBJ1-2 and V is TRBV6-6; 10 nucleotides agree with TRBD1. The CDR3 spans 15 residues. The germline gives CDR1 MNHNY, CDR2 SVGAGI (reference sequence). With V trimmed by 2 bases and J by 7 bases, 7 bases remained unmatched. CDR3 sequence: CASSYLEGTGAGYTF. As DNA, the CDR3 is TGTGCCAGCAGTTACCTAGAGGGGACAGGGGCTGGCTACACCTTC.

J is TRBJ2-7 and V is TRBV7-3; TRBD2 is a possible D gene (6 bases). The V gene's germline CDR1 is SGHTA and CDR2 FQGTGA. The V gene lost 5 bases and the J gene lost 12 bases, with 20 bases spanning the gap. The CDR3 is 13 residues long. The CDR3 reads CASSPHAGGGAYF. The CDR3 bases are TGTGCCAGCAGCCCTCACGCGGGCGGCGGGGCGTACTTC.

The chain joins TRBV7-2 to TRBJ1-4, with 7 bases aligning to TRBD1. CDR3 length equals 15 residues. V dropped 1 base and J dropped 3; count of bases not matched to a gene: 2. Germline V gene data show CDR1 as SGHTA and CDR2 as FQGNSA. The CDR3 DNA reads TGTGCCAGCAGCTTAGGAGGACAGGCTAATGAAAAACTGTTTTTT. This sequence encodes CASSLGGQANEKLFF.

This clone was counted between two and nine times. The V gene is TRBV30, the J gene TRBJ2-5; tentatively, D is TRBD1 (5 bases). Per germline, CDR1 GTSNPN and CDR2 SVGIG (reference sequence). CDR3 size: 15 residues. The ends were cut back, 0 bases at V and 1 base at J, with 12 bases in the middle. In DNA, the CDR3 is TGTGCCTGGAGTGTACTTGGGGCACTCCAAGAGACCCAGTACTTC. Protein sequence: CAWSVLGALQETQYF.

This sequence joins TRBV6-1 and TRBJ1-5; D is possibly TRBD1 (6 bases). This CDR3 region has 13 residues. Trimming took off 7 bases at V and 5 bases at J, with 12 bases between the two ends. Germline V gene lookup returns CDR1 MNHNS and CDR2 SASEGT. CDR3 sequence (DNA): TGTGCCAGCACCCCCCAGGGGTATCAGCCCCAGCATTTT. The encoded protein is CASTPQGYQPQHF.

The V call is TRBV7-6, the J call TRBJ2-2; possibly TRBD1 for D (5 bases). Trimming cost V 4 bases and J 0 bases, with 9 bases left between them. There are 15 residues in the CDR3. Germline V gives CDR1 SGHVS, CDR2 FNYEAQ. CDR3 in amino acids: CASSSRQTNTGELFF. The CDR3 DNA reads TGTGCCAGCAGCTCGAGACAGACGAACACCGGGGAGCTGTTTTTT.

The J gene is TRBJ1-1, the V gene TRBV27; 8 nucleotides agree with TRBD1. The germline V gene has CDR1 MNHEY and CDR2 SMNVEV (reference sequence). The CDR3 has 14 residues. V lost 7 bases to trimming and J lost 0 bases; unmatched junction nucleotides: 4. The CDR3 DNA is TGTGCCAGCACCAAGACAGGGGTGAACACTGAAGCTTTCTTT. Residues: CASTKTGVNTEAFF.

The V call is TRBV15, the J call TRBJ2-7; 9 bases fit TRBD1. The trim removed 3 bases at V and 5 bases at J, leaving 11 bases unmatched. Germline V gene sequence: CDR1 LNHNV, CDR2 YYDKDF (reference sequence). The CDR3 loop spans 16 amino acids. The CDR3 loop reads CATSREGGQGIHEQYF. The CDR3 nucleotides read TGTGCCACCAGCAGGGAGGGGGGACAGGGAATTCACGAGCAGTACTTC.

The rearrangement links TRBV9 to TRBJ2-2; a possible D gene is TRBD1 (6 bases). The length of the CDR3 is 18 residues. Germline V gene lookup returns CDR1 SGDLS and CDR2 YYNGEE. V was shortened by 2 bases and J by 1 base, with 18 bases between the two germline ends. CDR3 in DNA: TGTGCCAGCAGCGTCCAGACAGGACCGAACGGGAACACCGGGGAGCTGTTTTTT. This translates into CASSVQTGPNGNTGELFF.

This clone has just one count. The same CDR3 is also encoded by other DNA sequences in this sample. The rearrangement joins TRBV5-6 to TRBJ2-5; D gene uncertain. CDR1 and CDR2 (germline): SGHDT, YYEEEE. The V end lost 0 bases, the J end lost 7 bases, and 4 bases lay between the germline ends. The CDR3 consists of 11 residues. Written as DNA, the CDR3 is TGTGCCAGCAGCTTGGCGGGGACCCAGTACTTC. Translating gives CASSLAGTQYF.

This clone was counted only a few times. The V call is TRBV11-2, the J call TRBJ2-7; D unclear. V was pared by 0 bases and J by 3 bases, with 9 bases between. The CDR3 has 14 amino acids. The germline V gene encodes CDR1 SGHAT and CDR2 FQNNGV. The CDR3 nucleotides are TGTGCCAGCAGCTTAGATCTCACGAGCTACGAGCAGTACTTC. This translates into CASSLDLTSYEQYF.

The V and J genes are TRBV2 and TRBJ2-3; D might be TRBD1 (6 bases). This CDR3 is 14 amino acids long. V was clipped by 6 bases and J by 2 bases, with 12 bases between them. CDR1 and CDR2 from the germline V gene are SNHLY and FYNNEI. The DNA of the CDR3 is TGTGCCAGCAGAACAGGGCCCCACACAGATACGCAGTATTTT. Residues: CASRTGPHTDTQYF.

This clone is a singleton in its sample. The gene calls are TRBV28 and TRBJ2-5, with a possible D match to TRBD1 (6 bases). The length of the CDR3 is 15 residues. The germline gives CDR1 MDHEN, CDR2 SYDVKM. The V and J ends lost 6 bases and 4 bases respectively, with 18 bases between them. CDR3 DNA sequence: TGTGCCAGCAGGGGGACAAGAACGATAGTAGAGACCCAGTACTTC. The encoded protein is CASRGTRTIVETQYF.

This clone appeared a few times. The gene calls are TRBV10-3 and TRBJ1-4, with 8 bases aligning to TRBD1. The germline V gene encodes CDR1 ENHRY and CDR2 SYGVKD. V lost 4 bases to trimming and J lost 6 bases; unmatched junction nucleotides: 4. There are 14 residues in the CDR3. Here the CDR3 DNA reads TGTGCCATCAGTGCACAGGGGGTTGATGAAAAACTGTTTTTT. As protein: CAISAQGVDEKLFF.

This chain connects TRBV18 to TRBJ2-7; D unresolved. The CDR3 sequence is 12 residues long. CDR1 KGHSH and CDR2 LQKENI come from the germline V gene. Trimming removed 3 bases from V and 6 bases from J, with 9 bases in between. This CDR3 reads CASSPRGTEQYF. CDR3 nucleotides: TGTGCCAGCTCACCCAGAGGAACCGAGCAGTACTTC. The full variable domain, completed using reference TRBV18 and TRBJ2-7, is NAGVMQNPRHLVRRRGQEARLRCSPMKGHSHVYWYRQLPEEGLKFMVYLQKENIIDESGMPKERFSAEFPKEGPSILRIQQVVRGDSAAYFCASSPRGTEQYFGPGTRLTVT.

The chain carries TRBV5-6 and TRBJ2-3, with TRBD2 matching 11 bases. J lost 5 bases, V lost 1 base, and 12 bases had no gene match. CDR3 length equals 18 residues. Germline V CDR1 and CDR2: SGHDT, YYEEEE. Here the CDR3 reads CASSLFGKTSGTKDTQYF. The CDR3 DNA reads TGTGCCAGCAGCTTGTTTGGGAAGACTAGCGGGACAAAAGATACGCAGTATTTT.

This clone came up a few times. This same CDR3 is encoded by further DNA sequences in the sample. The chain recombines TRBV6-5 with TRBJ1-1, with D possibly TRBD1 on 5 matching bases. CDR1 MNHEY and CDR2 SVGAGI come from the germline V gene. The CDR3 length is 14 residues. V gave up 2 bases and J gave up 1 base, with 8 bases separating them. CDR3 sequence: CASSYGGANTEAFF. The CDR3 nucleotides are TGTGCCAGCAGTTACGGAGGGGCGAACACTGAAGCTTTCTTT.

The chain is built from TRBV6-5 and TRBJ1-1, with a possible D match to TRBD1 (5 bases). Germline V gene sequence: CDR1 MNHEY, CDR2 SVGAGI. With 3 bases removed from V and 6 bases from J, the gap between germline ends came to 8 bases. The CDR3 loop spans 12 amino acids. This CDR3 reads CASSYGGAEAFF. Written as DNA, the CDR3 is TGTGCCAGCAGTTATGGGGGGGCTGAAGCTTTCTTT.

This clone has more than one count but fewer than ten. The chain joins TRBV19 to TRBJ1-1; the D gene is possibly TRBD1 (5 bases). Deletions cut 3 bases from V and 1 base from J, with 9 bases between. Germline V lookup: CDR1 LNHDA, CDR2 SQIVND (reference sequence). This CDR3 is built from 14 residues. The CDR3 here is CASSIRDSNTEAFF. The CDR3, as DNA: TGTGCCAGTAGTATCAGGGATTCGAACACTGAAGCTTTCTTT.

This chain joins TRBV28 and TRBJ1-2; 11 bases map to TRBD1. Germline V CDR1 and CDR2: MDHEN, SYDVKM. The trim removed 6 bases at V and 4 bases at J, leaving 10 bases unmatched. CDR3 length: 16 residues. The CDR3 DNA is TGTGCCAGCAGGACTCTAGCGGGACAGGGGGTCTATGGCTACACCTTC. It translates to CASRTLAGQGVYGYTF.

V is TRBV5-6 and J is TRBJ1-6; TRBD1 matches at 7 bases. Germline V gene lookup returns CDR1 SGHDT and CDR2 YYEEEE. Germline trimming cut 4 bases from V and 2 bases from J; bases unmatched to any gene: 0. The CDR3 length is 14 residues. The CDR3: CASSGTAYNSPLHF. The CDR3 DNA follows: TGTGCCAGCAGCGGGACAGCCTATAATTCACCCCTCCACTTT.

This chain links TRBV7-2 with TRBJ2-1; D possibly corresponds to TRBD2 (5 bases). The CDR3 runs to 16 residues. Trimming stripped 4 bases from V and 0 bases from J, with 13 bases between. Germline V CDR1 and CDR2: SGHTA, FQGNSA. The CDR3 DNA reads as TGTGCCAGCAGCTCGCAGAGCGGATACTCCTACAATGAGCAGTTCTTC. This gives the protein CASSSQSGYSYNEQFF.

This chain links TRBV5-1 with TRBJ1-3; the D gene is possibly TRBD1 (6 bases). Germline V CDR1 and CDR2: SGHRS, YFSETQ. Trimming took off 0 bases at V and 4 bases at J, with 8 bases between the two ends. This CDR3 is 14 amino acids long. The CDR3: CASSLEGTGNTIYF. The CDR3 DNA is TGCGCCAGCAGCTTGGAAGGGACAGGAAACACCATATATTTT.

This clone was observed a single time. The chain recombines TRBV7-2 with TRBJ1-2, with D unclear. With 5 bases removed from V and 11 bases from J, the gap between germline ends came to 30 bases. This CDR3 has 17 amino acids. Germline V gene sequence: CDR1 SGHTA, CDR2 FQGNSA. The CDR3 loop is CASSVWREGGKLSRYTF. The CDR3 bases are TGTGCCAGCAGCGTCTGGAGGGAGGGCGGGAAGCTTAGTCGGTACACCTTC.

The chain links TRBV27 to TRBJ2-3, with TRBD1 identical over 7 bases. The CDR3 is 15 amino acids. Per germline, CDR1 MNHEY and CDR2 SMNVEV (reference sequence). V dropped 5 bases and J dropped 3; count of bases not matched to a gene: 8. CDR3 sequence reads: CASSLRTGRTDTQYF. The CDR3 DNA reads TGTGCCAGCAGTCTCCGGACAGGAAGAACAGATACGCAGTATTTT.